This TCR beta chain came from a study of shared clonotypes between healthy human individuals. The V gene lost 4 bases and the J gene lost 10 bases, with 15 bases spanning the gap. CDR1 and CDR2 from the germline V gene are SGHRS and YFSETQ. CDR3 length: 14 amino acids. The donors were all Caucasian adults (living in Nashville, Tennessee). A CD45RA-negative memory subset and a CD45RA+ naive subset were separated from the CD4+ cells. Comments on this clone: Antigen: not known.

The study's findings and limits: The four-donor shared clonotypes exceeded non-shared clonotypes in generation probability, with non-shared ones scoring lower. Naive subsets usually exceeded memory subsets in estimated richness.

Using immunoSEQ multiplex PCR, the repertoire was profiled, and TCRdb retains in-frame clones only, with some absent. Of over 2 million clones listed, 80% to 95% are singletons. This chain links TRBV5-1 with TRBJ1-6; D is unclear. The sequence was collected from a man between 18 and 29 years old in good health. Some clones in this sample may be carry-over from other donors' samples. Source material: naive CD4+ T cells from PBMCs. Described subset: CD45RA+ positively selected. CDR3 sequence: CASSVDPSQSPLHF. CDR3 DNA sequence: TGCGCCAGCAGCGTGGACCCTAGTCAGTCACCCCTCCACTTT.